Listed below are T cell receptor beta chains from one sample, sequenced in a study of regulatory T cells in long-lasting Graves disease. One entry per CDR3 protein results from TCRdb running MiXCR on the multiplex PCR reads. The table includes more than 300,000 distinct CDR3 sequences, roughly 20% detected once. The sample was peripheral blood mononuclear cells (PBMCs), taken when the disease was refractory, from a patient treated with antithyroid drugs. These receptors all come from a woman in her 40s with Graves disease. Each CDR3 is given with its conserved first and last residue. Each record gives: V gene, J gene, D gene, clone size, CDR3 DNA, CDR3 protein. A D gene is named only where the DNA matches it firmly. The listing skips clone size in some rows; elsewhere it reads once, few, many or a size class.

v_gene: TRBV5-1; j_gene: TRBJ2-1; d_gene: -; abundance: -; CDR3nt: TGCGCCAGCAGCTTTAGGGACCGCCGGAATGAGCAGTTCTTC; CDR3aa: CASSFRDRRNEQFF
v_gene: TRBV29-1; j_gene: TRBJ2-2; d_gene: -; abundance: many; CDR3nt: TGCAGCGTTTCGGTGGGCGCCGGGGAGCTGTTTTTT; CDR3aa: CSVSVGAGELFF
v_gene: TRBV18; j_gene: TRBJ2-7; d_gene: TRBD1; abundance: -; CDR3nt: TGTGCCAGCTCACCCCCCGGGACAGGGTACGGCGAGCAGTACTTC; CDR3aa: CASSPPGTGYGEQYF
v_gene: TRBV7-2; j_gene: TRBJ1-3; d_gene: -; abundance: -; CDR3nt: TGTGCCAGCAGCCCAATAATACGAGGGGGCACCATATATTTT; CDR3aa: CASSPIIRGGTIYF
v_gene: TRBV28; j_gene: TRBJ2-7; d_gene: -; abundance: -; CDR3nt: TGTGCCAGCAGATCCCGCCTAGCCAGGCCCTACGAGCAGTACTTC; CDR3aa: CASRSRLARPYEQYF
v_gene: TRBV19; j_gene: TRBJ2-7; d_gene: -; abundance: -; CDR3nt: TGTGCCAGTAGTGCCTCGATAGGGGGATCCGAGCAGTACTTC; CDR3aa: CASSASIGGSEQYF
v_gene: TRBV6-1; j_gene: TRBJ1-5; d_gene: TRBD1; abundance: many; CDR3nt: TGTGCCAGCAGGACCGGGACAGGCAAGATCGAACAGCCCCAGCATTTT; CDR3aa: CASRTGTGKIEQPQHF
v_gene: TRBV19; j_gene: TRBJ1-5; d_gene: -; abundance: few; CDR3nt: TGTGCCAGTAGTATCCCCAGGGGAAAACAGCCCCAGCATTTT; CDR3aa: CASSIPRGKQPQHF
v_gene: TRBV11-2; j_gene: TRBJ2-5; d_gene: -; abundance: -; CDR3nt: TGTGCCGGCAGCTCTAATTTGATACAGGGTATAGAGACCCAGTACTTC; CDR3aa: CAGSSNLIQGIETQYF
v_gene: TRBV11-2; j_gene: TRBJ2-4; d_gene: TRBD2; abundance: many; CDR3nt: TGTGCCAGCAGCTCACTACGCATCAAGCGGGAGTCGAGCGGGAACATTCAGTACTTC; CDR3aa: CASSSLRIKRESSGNIQYF
v_gene: TRBV10-3; j_gene: TRBJ2-3; d_gene: TRBD2; abundance: once; CDR3nt: TGTGCCATCAGTGAGATACTAGCGGACCCTAGCACAGATACGCAGTATTTT; CDR3aa: CAISEILADPSTDTQYF
v_gene: TRBV6-5; j_gene: TRBJ2-5; d_gene: -; abundance: many; CDR3nt: TGTGCCAGCAGTTACTGGGGGGGCGGCGCTTCGGAGACCCAGTACTTC; CDR3aa: CASSYWGGGASETQYF